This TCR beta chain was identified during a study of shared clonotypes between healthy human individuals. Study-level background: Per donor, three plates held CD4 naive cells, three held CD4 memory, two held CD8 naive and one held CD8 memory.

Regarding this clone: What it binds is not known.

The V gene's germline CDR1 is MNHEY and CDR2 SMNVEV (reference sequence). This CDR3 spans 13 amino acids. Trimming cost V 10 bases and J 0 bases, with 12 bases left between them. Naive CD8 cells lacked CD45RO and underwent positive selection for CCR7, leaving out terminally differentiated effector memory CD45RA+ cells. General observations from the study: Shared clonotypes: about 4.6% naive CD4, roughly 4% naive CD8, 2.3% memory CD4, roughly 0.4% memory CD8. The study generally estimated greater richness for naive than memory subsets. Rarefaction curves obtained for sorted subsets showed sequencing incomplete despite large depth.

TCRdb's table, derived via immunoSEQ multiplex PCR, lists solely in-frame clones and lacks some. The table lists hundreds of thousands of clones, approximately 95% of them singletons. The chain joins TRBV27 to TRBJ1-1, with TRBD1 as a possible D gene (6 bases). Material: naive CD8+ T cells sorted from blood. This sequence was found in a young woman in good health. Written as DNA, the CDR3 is TGTGCCACGCGGCAGGGGATGAACACTGAAGCTTTCTTT. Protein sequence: CATRQGMNTEAFF.